The 10 T cell receptor beta chains below were found in one sample sequenced in a study of cytomegalovirus exposure and HLA in healthy donors. Using immunoSEQ multiplex PCR, the repertoire was profiled, and TCRdb retains in-frame clones only, with some absent. The table has 150,000 to 180,000 clones, 86% seen once. Material: PBMCs. Source of these receptors: a man between 18 and 29 years old in good health and CMV-seropositive.

This sequence joins TRBV7-2 and TRBJ1-1, with 9 bases that match TRBD1. The CDR3 runs to 16 residues. With V trimmed by 2 bases and J by 4 bases, 8 bases remained unmatched. CDR1 and CDR2 from the germline V gene are SGHTA and FQGNSA. The CDR3 loop reads CASSLSGTGRTTEAFF. The DNA for the CDR3 is TGTGCCAGCAGCTTATCCGGGACAGGGAGGACCACTGAAGCTTTCTTT.

The CDR3 bases are TGCAGCGTTGTCCGGGGAAACACCATATATTTT. It specifies CSVVRGNTIYF. The chain employs TRBV29-1 and TRBJ1-3; no clear D. Germline-derived CDR1 and CDR2 are SQVTM and ANQGSEA. The V end was cut by 4 bases, the J end by 4 bases, with 5 bases between. This CDR3 comprises 11 residues.

The chain couples TRBV19 to TRBJ2-7; TRBD2 is a possible D gene (6 bases). This CDR3 has 13 amino acids. V was pared by 3 bases and J by 4 bases, with 10 bases between. Germline assignment: CDR1 LNHDA and CDR2 SQIVND (reference sequence). CDR3 sequence: CASSIREWYEQYF. In nucleotides, the CDR3 is TGTGCCAGTAGTATCCGGGAGTGGTACGAGCAGTACTTC. Together with reference TRBV19 and TRBJ2-7, the CDR3 gives the full variable domain: DGGITQSPKYLFRKEGQNVTLSCEQNLNHDAMYWYRQDPGQGLRLIYYSQIVNDFQKGDIAEGYSVSREKKESFPLTVTSAQKNPTAFYLCASSIREWYEQYFGPGTRLTVT.

This chain uses TRBV9 with TRBJ2-5, with D possibly matching TRBD2 (6 bases). Deletions cut 0 bases from V and 5 bases from J, with 14 bases between. Germline V gives CDR1 SGDLS, CDR2 YYNGEE. The CDR3 sequence is 15 residues long. DNA for the CDR3: TGTGCCAGCAGCGTAGGTAGCGGTAGAGGGGAGACCCAGTACTTC. It is translated as CASSVGSGRGETQYF.

This clone was seen a few times. The chain combines TRBV28 with TRBJ1-5; TRBD1 matches at 7 bases. The J segment lost 3 bases and the V segment lost 7 bases, leaving 6 bases of the junction unmatched. The germline V gene has CDR1 MDHEN and CDR2 SYDVKM. The length of the CDR3 is 14 residues. This CDR3 is CASTRGQLNQPQHF. The DNA for the CDR3 is TGTGCCAGCACAAGGGGACAGCTCAATCAGCCCCAGCATTTT.

The rearrangement links TRBV14 to TRBJ1-4; perhaps TRBD1 as D (5 bases). CDR3 length: 13 residues. The V gene's germline CDR1 is SGHDN and CDR2 FVKESK. V lost 8 bases, J lost 6 bases, and 13 bases lay in between. The CDR3 loop reads CASAAGGYEKLFF. Here the CDR3 DNA reads TGTGCCAGCGCGGCCGGGGGTTATGAAAAACTGTTTTTT. Drawing the rest from reference TRBV14 and TRBJ1-4, the complete variable domain is EAGVTQFPSHSVIEKGQTVTLRCDPISGHDNLYWYRRVMGKEIKFLLHFVKESKQDESGMPNNRFLAERTGGTYSTLKVQPAELEDSGVYFCASAAGGYEKLFFGSGTQLSVL.

V is TRBV7-9 and J is TRBJ1-6; 7 positions agree with TRBD1. The germline V gene encodes CDR1 SEHNR and CDR2 FQNEAQ (reference sequence). V was clipped by 7 bases and J by 9 bases; unmatched bases: 15. This CDR3 region has 16 residues. CDR3 protein: CASTQGEVGIISPLHF. The CDR3 DNA is TGTGCCAGCACCCAGGGGGAGGTGGGTATTATTTCACCCCTCCACTTT.

V gene TRBV6-6 combines with J gene TRBJ2-7; TRBD1 is a possible D gene (6 bases). CDR1 and CDR2 from the germline V gene are MNHNY and SVGAGI (reference sequence). The V end was cut by 5 bases, the J end by 2 bases, with 10 bases between. This CDR3 is 13 amino acids long. CDR3 amino acids: CASSARDTYEQYF. The CDR3 bases are TGTGCCAGCAGTGCCCGGGACACCTACGAGCAGTACTTC.

The chain uses TRBV27 and TRBJ2-7, with TRBD2 matching over 10 bases. CDR1 is MNHEY, CDR2 SMNVEV, per germline (reference sequence). The CDR3 has 16 residues. With 0 bases clipped from V and 4 bases from J, the junction kept 6 bases outside the gene matches. CDR3 in DNA: TGTGCCAGCAGTTTATCGTCGGCTAGCGGGAGATACGAGCAGTACTTC. Its protein product is CASSLSSASGRYEQYF.

The gene calls are TRBV7-9 and TRBJ1-3, with TRBD1 as a possible D gene (5 bases). Per the germline V gene, CDR1 is SEHNR and CDR2 is FQNEAQ (reference sequence). The V gene lost 1 base and the J gene lost 0 bases, with 10 bases spanning the gap. CDR3 length equals 16 residues. As DNA, the CDR3 is TGTGCCAGCAGCTTAGGACAGCCTCACTCTGGAAACACCATATATTTT. This gives the protein CASSLGQPHSGNTIYF.